This T cell receptor (beta chain) was documented in a study of cytomegalovirus exposure and HLA in healthy donors. Study-level information: Falling in the Caucasian-associated ancestry cluster were about four fifths of about 400 genotyped donors.

Notes on the study in general: One variant, a missense change in DCLRE1C, was linked in a later analysis to TCR beta V- and J-gene trimming. In a later analysis, at a false discovery rate of 0.05, roughly 17,000 TCR beta sequences matched HLA alleles.

The PCR had 60 Vbeta and 13 Jbeta primers. Data came from immunoSEQ multiplex PCR; TCRdb stores just in-frame clones and leaves some out. The repertoire includes more than 30,000 clones, around 69% of them detected once, and approximately 6.3% sits in the top ten. As concerns this clone: Its specificity is not known.

The TCR originated in a young man in good health and CMV-seronegative. Sequencing used PBMCs.

This CDR3 is CASSKAENLHPDRPDMNTEAFF. The CDR3 DNA is TGTGCCAGCAGCAAAGCGGAGAACCTTCACCCCGACAGGCCTGACATGAACACTGAAGCTTTCTTT. The V call is TRBV21-1, the J call TRBJ1-1; the table's TRBD1 call for D was not verified on the DNA. TRBV21-1 is recorded as a pseudogene. The length of the CDR3 is 22 residues.